These 18 T cell receptor beta chains came from one sample sequenced in a study of OX40 agonist ivuxolimab in advanced cancers. The assay was immunoSEQ multiplex PCR, and TCRdb's table has in-frame clones only and misses some. Of 50,000 to 70,000 clones listed, just under 85% were seen once; the top ten hold around 4%. The sample was CD4+ or CD8+ T cells sorted from blood, taken in a trial of the OX40 agonist ivuxolimab. These receptors all come from an adult with an advanced solid tumor such as melanoma, head and neck, liver or kidney cancer.

The chain couples TRBV7-9 to TRBJ1-3, with D unclear. Trimming stripped 3 bases from V and 7 bases from J, with 10 bases between. The CDR3 contains 13 residues. Germline V CDR1 and CDR2: SEHNR, FQNEAQ (reference sequence). CDR3 DNA: TGTGCCAGCAGCTTGCTCGGTGGCAACACCATATATTTT. Encoded protein: CASSLLGGNTIYF.

This clone appeared once. This chain joins TRBV27 and TRBJ1-1; D is unclear. V lost 2 bases and J 0 bases, leaving 10 bases between the germline ends. The germline V gene encodes CDR1 MNHEY and CDR2 SMNVEV (reference sequence). This CDR3 spans 15 amino acids. DNA for the CDR3: TGTGCCAGCAGTTTAGTCACGGCCATGAACACTGAAGCTTTCTTT. Its protein product is CASSLVTAMNTEAFF.

The CDR3 DNA follows: TGTGCCAGCAGCTCCGGTACCCGGACAGGAAGCGAGCAGTACTTC. Translation: CASSSGTRTGSEQYF. The chain employs TRBV11-2 and TRBJ2-7, with 7 bases fitting TRBD1. The length of the CDR3 is 15 residues. With 4 bases clipped from V and 6 bases from J, the junction kept 12 bases outside the gene matches. CDR1 and CDR2 (germline): SGHAT, FQNNGV.

Only one count was recorded for this clone. This rearrangement joins TRBV7-2 to TRBJ2-5; D is possibly TRBD1 (5 bases). V was shortened by 4 bases and J by 4 bases, with 10 bases between the two germline ends. The CDR3 contains 13 residues. CDR1 and CDR2 (germline): SGHTA, FQGNSA. CDR3 protein: CASSSQVSETQYF. The CDR3 nucleotides are TGTGCCAGCAGCTCACAGGTTTCAGAGACCCAGTACTTC. The variable domain in full, with the rest retrieved from reference TRBV7-2 and TRBJ2-5, is GAGVSQSPSNKVTEKGKDVELRCDPISGHTALYWYRQSLGQGLEFLIYFQGNSAPDKSGLPSDRFSAERTGGSVSTLTIQRTQQEDSAVYLCASSSQVSETQYFGPGTRLLVL.

This chain joins TRBV7-2 and TRBJ1-5; the D is unclear. The CDR3 consists of 15 residues. Per germline, CDR1 SGHTA and CDR2 FQGNSA. Trimming removed 1 base at V and 0 bases at J, with 7 bases between. The CDR3 region is CASSLEGNSNQPQHF. CDR3 DNA sequence: TGTGCCAGCAGCTTAGAGGGAAATAGCAATCAGCCCCAGCATTTT.

The chain carries TRBV28 and TRBJ2-7, with D perhaps TRBD1 (5 bases). The V and J ends lost 3 bases and 1 base respectively, with 19 bases between them. The V gene's germline CDR1 is MDHEN and CDR2 SYDVKM. The CDR3 length is 17 residues. The CDR3 sequence: CASSFWGQASPSYEQYF. CDR3 coding DNA: TGTGCCAGCAGTTTTTGGGGCCAGGCTTCCCCTTCCTACGAGCAGTACTTC.

The chain is built from TRBV18 and TRBJ1-5, with D unclear. V shed 3 bases and J shed 4 bases, with 4 bases lying between them. This CDR3 spans 12 amino acids. Germline values: CDR1 KGHSH, CDR2 LQKENI. Written as DNA, the CDR3 is TGTGCCAGCTCACCGGGTAATCAGCCCCAGCATTTT. Amino acid sequence: CASSPGNQPQHF. Full variable domain (outside the CDR3, taken from reference TRBV18 and TRBJ1-5): NAGVMQNPRHLVRRRGQEARLRCSPMKGHSHVYWYRQLPEEGLKFMVYLQKENIIDESGMPKERFSAEFPKEGPSILRIQQVVRGDSAAYFCASSPGNQPQHFGDGTRLSIL.

This chain connects TRBV18 to TRBJ2-5, with a weak D call TRBD2 (5 bases). Trimming pared 3 bases from V and 4 bases from J, leaving 15 bases between. Germline CDR1 KGHSH, CDR2 LQKENI. This CDR3 is built from 15 residues. CDR3 residues: CASSPDQEVVETQYF. CDR3 nucleotide sequence: TGTGCCAGCTCACCGGACCAGGAGGTAGTAGAGACCCAGTACTTC.

The rearrangement joins TRBV28 to TRBJ2-2; D is uncertain. The V gene lost 3 bases and the J gene lost 6 bases, with 2 bases spanning the gap. The CDR3 has 11 amino acids. CDR1 MDHEN and CDR2 SYDVKM come from the germline V gene. As DNA, the CDR3 is TGTGCCAGCAGTTTTCCCGGGGAGCTGTTTTTT. Amino acid sequence: CASSFPGELFF. Together with reference TRBV28 and TRBJ2-2, the CDR3 gives the full variable domain: DVKVTQSSRYLVKRTGEKVFLECVQDMDHENMFWYRQDPGLGLRLIYFSYDVKMKEKGDIPEGYSVSREKKERFSLILESASTNQTSMYLCASSFPGELFFGEGSRLTVL.

The chain uses TRBV6-6 and TRBJ2-3; 8 nucleotides agree with TRBD2. V trimming: 4 bases; J trimming: 6 bases; junction bases outside the gene matches: 9. The CDR3 runs 15 residues. CDR1 MNHNY and CDR2 SVGAGI come from the germline V gene (reference sequence). The CDR3 sequence: CASSFRTSLMDTQYF. In nucleotides, the CDR3 is TGTGCCAGCAGTTTCCGGACTAGCCTCATGGATACGCAGTATTTT.

This clone was observed once. The chain has TRBV7-9 and TRBJ2-5; tentatively, D is TRBD1 (6 bases). The V end lost 4 bases, the J end lost 5 bases, and 17 bases lay between the germline ends. The CDR3 covers 15 residues. Germline V CDR1 and CDR2: SEHNR, FQNEAQ (reference sequence). CDR3: CASSSIQGLGETQYF. CDR3 sequence (DNA): TGTGCCAGCAGCTCCATTCAGGGGTTGGGGGAGACCCAGTACTTC.

This clone appeared a few times. The gene calls are TRBV10-3 and TRBJ1-1; maybe TRBD1 (5 bases). V was cut by 6 bases and J by 4 bases, with 12 bases left in between. Germline V lookup: CDR1 ENHRY, CDR2 SYGVKD. The CDR3 has 13 residues. CDR3 coding DNA: TGTGCCATCAGCTCCAGGGCCGGCACTGAAGCTTTCTTT. Translated: CAISSRAGTEAFF.

The chain links TRBV5-1 to TRBJ1-3; TRBD1 is a possible D gene (5 bases). The CDR3 extends over 15 amino acids. CDR1 is SGHRS and CDR2 is YFSETQ in the germline V gene. The V and J ends lost 5 bases and 0 bases respectively, with 12 bases between them. The DNA for the CDR3 is TGCGCCAGCAGTTTTGGGGCCCTCTCTGGAAACACCATATATTTT. Protein sequence: CASSFGALSGNTIYF.

The chain links TRBV5-1 to TRBJ2-3; 10 nucleotides agree with TRBD2. Germline-derived CDR1 and CDR2 are SGHRS and YFSETQ. The CDR3 is 14 amino acids. The junction had 2 bases not matched to a gene; V was cut back by 3 bases and J by 4 bases. CDR3 coding DNA: TGCGCCAGCAGCTCAGGGACTAGCGCAGATACGCAGTATTTT. Amino acid sequence: CASSSGTSADTQYF.

The chain combines TRBV7-2 with TRBJ2-2; 8 nucleotides agree with TRBD1. Per the germline V gene, CDR1 is SGHTA and CDR2 is FQGNSA. The CDR3 runs to 14 residues. Unmatched junction bases numbered 5, after V lost 5 bases and J lost 6 bases. The CDR3 here is CASSPTGVAGELFF. CDR3 bases: TGTGCCAGCAGCCCGACAGGGGTTGCCGGGGAGCTGTTTTTT.

The chain uses TRBV11-2 and TRBJ2-1; the D gene is possibly TRBD1 (5 bases). Germline loops: CDR1 SGHAT, CDR2 FQNNGV. V lost 2 bases and J 7 bases, leaving 6 bases between the germline ends. The CDR3 runs 12 residues. The CDR3 nucleotides read TGTGCCAGCAGCTTACCAGGGAATGAGCAGTTCTTC. As protein: CASSLPGNEQFF.

This chain uses TRBV30 with TRBJ2-5; no firm D call. The germline V gene has CDR1 GTSNPN and CDR2 SVGIG (reference sequence). The CDR3 sequence is 14 residues long. V was trimmed by 2 bases and J by 5 bases, leaving 15 bases between them. The CDR3 region has the DNA TGTGCCTGGAGTTGGTTAGGAACGGCGGAGACCCAGTACTTC. Translation gives CAWSWLGTAETQYF.

The chain joins TRBV19 to TRBJ2-3; TRBD2 matches 9 bases. The ends lost 6 bases at V and 0 bases at J; junction bases unmatched: 4. The germline gives CDR1 LNHDA, CDR2 SQIVND (reference sequence). The CDR3 has 15 amino acids. CDR3 nucleotide sequence: TGTGCCAGTAGGAGGACTAGCGAAAGCACAGATACGCAGTATTTT. The encoded protein is CASRRTSESTDTQYF.